Listed below are T cell receptor beta chains from one sample, sequenced in a study of cytomegalovirus exposure and HLA in healthy donors. The data were produced by immunoSEQ multiplex PCR, yet TCRdb's version contains in-frame clones alone and is incomplete. Of roughly 200,000 clones listed, 65% to 85% are singletons. Sequenced: PBMCs. The receptor source for this set is a female donor in good health and CMV-seronegative. Both conserved end residues are part of each CDR3. A D gene is named only where the DNA matches it firmly. The listing skips clone size in some rows; elsewhere it reads once, few, many or a size class.

j_call: TRBJ1-2
clone_size: -
d_call: TRBD1
v_call: TRBV27
cdr3_nt: TGTGCCAGCAGTTCCCGGACAGGGAACTATGGCTACACCTTC
cdr3_aa: CASSSRTGNYGYTF

j_call: TRBJ2-1
clone_size: -
d_call: TRBD2
v_call: TRBV7-9
cdr3_nt: TGTGCCAGCAGCCACGGACTAGCGGGAGGGTCTGGGTCATACAATGAGCAGTTCTTC
cdr3_aa: CASSHGLAGGSGSYNEQFF

j_call: TRBJ2-2
clone_size: few
d_call: -
v_call: TRBV7-9
cdr3_nt: TGTGCCACCAGGTGGTGGGGCGACTCCACCGGGGAGCTGTTTTTT
cdr3_aa: CATRWWGDSTGELFF

j_call: TRBJ1-2
clone_size: once
d_call: -
v_call: TRBV28
cdr3_nt: TGTGCCAGCAGCAGGGGCGGAATGAACTATGGCTACACCTTC
cdr3_aa: CASSRGGMNYGYTF

j_call: TRBJ2-3
clone_size: -
d_call: TRBD2
v_call: TRBV6-4
cdr3_nt: TGTGCCAGCAGTGAACTAGCGGGGGGGTTGAATACGCAGTATTTT
cdr3_aa: CASSELAGGLNTQYF

j_call: TRBJ2-2
clone_size: -
d_call: TRBD1
v_call: TRBV2
cdr3_nt: TGTGCCAGCCGGGACAGCGAAAACCGGGGGGAGCTGTTTTTT
cdr3_aa: CASRDSENRGELFF

j_call: TRBJ2-7
clone_size: -
d_call: TRBD2
v_call: TRBV11-2
cdr3_nt: TGTGTCAGCAGCTTTTCGAGGATAGCGGGAGTGAGGGAGCAGTACTTC
cdr3_aa: CVSSFSRIAGVREQYF

j_call: TRBJ2-1
clone_size: -
d_call: TRBD2
v_call: TRBV5-1
cdr3_nt: TGCGCCAGCAGCTTGGCCGTAGATGCAGGGAGGGGTTTGTTCTTC
cdr3_aa: CASSLAVDAGRGLFF

j_call: TRBJ2-1
clone_size: few
d_call: TRBD2
v_call: TRBV14
cdr3_nt: TGTGCCAGCAGCCCCAAGCGGGGGAACTACAATGAGCAGTTCTTC
cdr3_aa: CASSPKRGNYNEQFF

j_call: TRBJ2-1
clone_size: once
d_call: TRBD1
v_call: TRBV7-2
cdr3_nt: TGTGCCAGCAGCCTACAGGGGACCTACAATGAGCAGTTCTTC
cdr3_aa: CASSLQGTYNEQFF

j_call: TRBJ2-7
clone_size: few
d_call: TRBD1
v_call: TRBV5-4
cdr3_nt: TGTGCCAGCAGCCTAGGGACAGGGGGTTACGAGCAGTACTTC
cdr3_aa: CASSLGTGGYEQYF

j_call: TRBJ2-1
clone_size: -
d_call: TRBD1
v_call: TRBV5-1
cdr3_nt: TGCGCCAGCAGCAGGGTGGACAGGGGGGCCTCGACTGGCAATGAGCAGTTCTTC
cdr3_aa: CASSRVDRGASTGNEQFF

j_call: TRBJ1-3
clone_size: few
d_call: -
v_call: TRBV6-5
cdr3_nt: TGTGCCAGCAGTTTAACGAGGCCCAGCTCTGGAAACACCATATATTTT
cdr3_aa: CASSLTRPSSGNTIYF

j_call: TRBJ1-1
clone_size: -
d_call: -
v_call: TRBV6-5
cdr3_nt: TGTGCCTGCAGTTACTCGACGAGGCTCGGGAACACTGAAGCTTTCTTT
cdr3_aa: CACSYSTRLGNTEAFF

j_call: TRBJ1-6
clone_size: -
d_call: -
v_call: TRBV19
cdr3_nt: TGTGCCAGTAGTGGTGCAAGACAGAATAATTCACCCCTCCACTTT
cdr3_aa: CASSGARQNNSPLHF

j_call: TRBJ2-2
clone_size: -
d_call: TRBD1
v_call: TRBV7-9
cdr3_nt: TGTGCCAGCAGCCTGGGACGGACAGGGCCTAACACCGGGGAGCTGTTTTTT
cdr3_aa: CASSLGRTGPNTGELFF

j_call: TRBJ1-2
clone_size: -
d_call: TRBD1
v_call: TRBV30
cdr3_nt: TGTGCCTGGAGTGAAGGGGGCCCCTATGGCTACACCTTC
cdr3_aa: CAWSEGGPYGYTF

j_call: TRBJ1-3
clone_size: -
d_call: -
v_call: TRBV28
cdr3_nt: TGTGCCAGCAGTTTACGTGAGGGTTTGGGAAACACCATATATTTT
cdr3_aa: CASSLREGLGNTIYF

j_call: TRBJ2-7
clone_size: -
d_call: TRBD1
v_call: TRBV5-1
cdr3_nt: TGCGCCAGCAGCTGGGACAGGGGGCTTTCCTACGAGCAGTACTTC
cdr3_aa: CASSWDRGLSYEQYF

j_call: TRBJ1-2
clone_size: few
d_call: -
v_call: TRBV25-1
cdr3_nt: TGTGCCAGCAGTGATGGCGGAGGGGCTGGAGGCTACACCTTC
cdr3_aa: CASSDGGGAGGYTF

j_call: TRBJ1-5
clone_size: -
d_call: -
v_call: TRBV6-5
cdr3_nt: TGTGCCAGCCGTTCAGGAGACAGTAGCAATCAGCCCCAGCATTTT
cdr3_aa: CASRSGDSSNQPQHF

j_call: TRBJ1-1
clone_size: -
d_call: -
v_call: TRBV7-9
cdr3_nt: TGTGCCAGCAGCTCTCTCGCGCACACTGAAGCTTTCTTT
cdr3_aa: CASSSLAHTEAFF

j_call: TRBJ2-1
clone_size: -
d_call: TRBD1
v_call: TRBV19
cdr3_nt: TGTGCCAGTAGTATAGGGACCGGACAGGGGTCCTACAATGAGCAGTTCTTC
cdr3_aa: CASSIGTGQGSYNEQFF

j_call: TRBJ2-6
clone_size: -
d_call: -
v_call: TRBV2
cdr3_nt: TGTGCCAGCAGTGACGTCGGGGCCAACGTCCTGACTTTC
cdr3_aa: CASSDVGANVLTF

j_call: TRBJ1-1
clone_size: few
d_call: -
v_call: TRBV6-5
cdr3_nt: TGTGCCAGCAGAAGGGACATGAACACTGAAGCTTTCTTT
cdr3_aa: CASRRDMNTEAFF

j_call: TRBJ1-5
clone_size: -
d_call: TRBD1
v_call: TRBV6-1
cdr3_nt: TGTGCCAGCACCTATGGGACAGAATATCAGCCCCAGCATTTT
cdr3_aa: CASTYGTEYQPQHF

j_call: TRBJ1-2
clone_size: few
d_call: -
v_call: TRBV10-3
cdr3_nt: TGTGCCATCAGTGAATCGGGGGTTTGGGGCTACACCTTC
cdr3_aa: CAISESGVWGYTF

j_call: TRBJ1-1
clone_size: -
d_call: -
v_call: TRBV19
cdr3_nt: TGTGCCAGTAGTATTACGGGGTGGACTGAAGCTTTCTTT
cdr3_aa: CASSITGWTEAFF

j_call: TRBJ1-5
clone_size: -
d_call: -
v_call: TRBV19
cdr3_nt: TGTGCCAGTAGTACCCAGGGTAGCAATCAGCCCCAGCATTTT
cdr3_aa: CASSTQGSNQPQHF

j_call: TRBJ1-1
clone_size: -
d_call: -
v_call: TRBV4-2
cdr3_nt: TGTGCCAGCAGCCAAGGAGCTTTAGGCAGGGGTGTCGTGAACACTGAAGCTTTCTTT
cdr3_aa: CASSQGALGRGVVNTEAFF

j_call: TRBJ1-1
clone_size: -
d_call: TRBD1
v_call: TRBV5-1
cdr3_nt: TGCGCCAGCAGCTTGAGGGCCAGGGGGCTTTTAAGGAACACTGAAGCTTTCTTT
cdr3_aa: CASSLRARGLLRNTEAFF

j_call: TRBJ2-5
clone_size: -
d_call: -
v_call: TRBV7-8
cdr3_nt: TGTGCCAGCAGCCTCGCGGGGTCGCAAGAGACCCAGTACTTC
cdr3_aa: CASSLAGSQETQYF

j_call: TRBJ1-2
clone_size: -
d_call: -
v_call: TRBV5-4
cdr3_nt: TGTGCCAGCAGCTTGTTGGGGGCGGGTGGCTACACCTTC
cdr3_aa: CASSLLGAGGYTF

j_call: TRBJ2-7
clone_size: -
d_call: -
v_call: TRBV7-8
cdr3_nt: TGTGCCAGCAGTCAAAAAGGGCAGGGTTTCTCCTACGAGCAGTACTTC
cdr3_aa: CASSQKGQGFSYEQYF

j_call: TRBJ2-3
clone_size: -
d_call: TRBD2
v_call: TRBV5-1
cdr3_nt: TGCGCCAGCAGCTTAGCGGGGGCCAGCACAGATATGCAGTATTTT
cdr3_aa: CASSLAGASTDMQYF

j_call: TRBJ2-1
clone_size: -
d_call: -
v_call: TRBV27
cdr3_nt: TGTGCCAGCAGTTTCGGACAGTACAATGAGCAGTTCTTC
cdr3_aa: CASSFGQYNEQFF

j_call: TRBJ2-7
clone_size: -
d_call: TRBD1
v_call: TRBV6-1
cdr3_nt: TGTGCCAGCAGTGTCAGGGACAGGGTGATCTACGAGCAGTACTTC
cdr3_aa: CASSVRDRVIYEQYF

j_call: TRBJ2-3
clone_size: -
d_call: TRBD1
v_call: TRBV29-1
cdr3_nt: TGCAGCGTGGGGGGACAGGTGGAAAGTGGTACGCAGTATTTT
cdr3_aa: CSVGGQVESGTQYF

j_call: TRBJ1-1
clone_size: -
d_call: TRBD1
v_call: TRBV18
cdr3_nt: TGTGCCAGCTCGGCCCCAGGGGGCAAATCTGAAGCTTTCTTT
cdr3_aa: CASSAPGGKSEAFF

j_call: TRBJ1-5
clone_size: once
d_call: -
v_call: TRBV7-9
cdr3_nt: TGTGCCAGCAGCTTAGTGGGCAACAATCAGCCCCAGCATTTT
cdr3_aa: CASSLVGNNQPQHF

j_call: TRBJ2-3
clone_size: -
d_call: -
v_call: TRBV4-2
cdr3_nt: TGTGCCAGCCACACGACTTCGATTAGCACAGATACGCAGTATTTT
cdr3_aa: CASHTTSISTDTQYF

j_call: TRBJ1-2
clone_size: -
d_call: -
v_call: TRBV18
cdr3_nt: TGTGCCAGCTCACCAGTTCAGGGCTCTAACTATGGCTACACCTTC
cdr3_aa: CASSPVQGSNYGYTF

j_call: TRBJ2-6
clone_size: -
d_call: -
v_call: TRBV27
cdr3_nt: TGTGCCAGCAGTACCTCCGGGACAACAGGGGCCAACGTCCTGACTTTC
cdr3_aa: CASSTSGTTGANVLTF

j_call: TRBJ2-5
clone_size: -
d_call: TRBD1
v_call: TRBV11-3
cdr3_nt: TGTGCCAGTACAGGGGGACCCCAAGAGACCCAGTACTTC
cdr3_aa: CASTGGPQETQYF

j_call: TRBJ2-1
clone_size: -
d_call: -
v_call: TRBV6-5
cdr3_nt: TGTGCCAGCAGCACTAGCCCCTACAATGAGCAGTTCTTC
cdr3_aa: CASSTSPYNEQFF

j_call: TRBJ2-7
clone_size: -
d_call: TRBD1
v_call: TRBV15
cdr3_nt: TGTGCCACCAGCCCCGGGACAGGGGAACACGAGCAGTACTTC
cdr3_aa: CATSPGTGEHEQYF

j_call: TRBJ2-3
clone_size: -
d_call: TRBD2
v_call: TRBV7-8
cdr3_nt: TGTGCCAGCAGCCAGGGGGCAGCGGGGGGGCGTTATACGCAGTATTTT
cdr3_aa: CASSQGAAGGRYTQYF

j_call: TRBJ1-4
clone_size: -
d_call: TRBD1
v_call: TRBV5-6
cdr3_nt: TGTGCCAGCAGCGGACAGGGCCTAGCAACTAATGAAAAACTGTTTTTT
cdr3_aa: CASSGQGLATNEKLFF

j_call: TRBJ1-1
clone_size: -
d_call: -
v_call: TRBV25-1
cdr3_nt: TGTGCCAGCAGTGATTTGCTATACACTGAAGCTTTCTTT
cdr3_aa: CASSDLLYTEAFF

j_call: TRBJ2-7
clone_size: -
d_call: TRBD2
v_call: TRBV7-6
cdr3_nt: TGTGCCAGCAGCTTAAGCGGGGGGCCCTCCTACGAGCAGTACTTC
cdr3_aa: CASSLSGGPSYEQYF

j_call: TRBJ1-2
clone_size: -
d_call: TRBD1
v_call: TRBV19
cdr3_nt: TGTGCCAGTAGTAGCCCCGGGACAGGCTTCGTGAATGGCTACACCTTC
cdr3_aa: CASSSPGTGFVNGYTF